Each of the 9 T cell receptor beta chains below was sequenced from the same sample in a study of T cell repertoires in urothelial bladder cancer. Measured with immunoSEQ multiplex PCR; TCRdb has only the in-frame clones, and not every one. Here the sample spans around 11,000 clones, 68% being singletons. The source material was tumor-infiltrating cells from bladder cancer. These receptor sequences come from a human donor with a benign inflammatory bladder lesion.

The V call is TRBV9, the J call TRBJ2-1, with unresolved D. Germline V CDR1 and CDR2: SGDLS, YYNGEE. CDR3 length: 15 amino acids. Trimming took 1 base from V and 3 from J, leaving 11 bases between them. The CDR3 protein is CASSVLDSHYNEQFF. Written as DNA, the CDR3 is TGTGCCAGCAGCGTACTAGATTCTCACTACAATGAGCAGTTCTTC.

This clone turned up a few times. V gene TRBV5-1 combines with J gene TRBJ2-2; possibly TRBD2 for D (5 bases). The CDR3 extends over 13 amino acids. Deletions cut 2 bases from V and 5 bases from J, with 7 bases between. Germline CDR1 and CDR2: SGHRS and YFSETQ. CDR3 region: CASSFAGTGELFF. The CDR3, as DNA: TGCGCCAGCAGCTTCGCGGGTACCGGGGAGCTGTTTTTT. Looking up the rest from reference TRBV5-1 and TRBJ2-2 gives the full variable domain: KAGVTQTPRYLIKTRGQQVTLSCSPISGHRSVSWYQQTPGQGLQFLFEYFSETQRNKGNFPGRFSGRQFSNSRSEMNVSTLELGDSALYLCASSFAGTGELFFGEGSRLTVL.

V gene TRBV28 combines with J gene TRBJ2-7, with 8 bases lining up with TRBD1. The CDR3 runs 15 residues. Germline trimming cut 6 bases from V and 5 bases from J; bases unmatched to any gene: 12. The V gene's germline CDR1 is MDHEN and CDR2 SYDVKM. Here the CDR3 DNA reads TGTGCCAGCAGGAGACCGGACAGGGTTTACCACGAGCAGTACTTC. Translating gives CASRRPDRVYHEQYF.

The CDR3 is CAWSKGGGTDTQYF. The CDR3 bases are TGTGCCTGGAGTAAGGGGGGCGGCACAGATACGCAGTATTTT. V and J are TRBV30 and TRBJ2-3; D possibly uses TRBD1 or TRBD2 (6 bases each). V lost 2 bases, J lost 1 base, and 10 bases lay in between. CDR3 length equals 14 residues. Per germline, CDR1 GTSNPN and CDR2 SVGIG (reference sequence).

This rearrangement joins TRBV27 to TRBJ2-7; 10 nucleotides agree with TRBD2. V lost 6 bases, J lost 0 bases, and 5 bases stayed unmatched. The CDR3 sequence is 15 residues long. Germline CDR1 is MNHEY and CDR2 is SMNVEV (reference sequence). The CDR3 bases are TGTGCCAGCAGCCGGACTAGCGGTGACTCCTACGAGCAGTACTTC. Protein sequence: CASSRTSGDSYEQYF.

The rearrangement joins TRBV2 to TRBJ1-5; 7 bases agree with TRBD1. Per the germline V gene, CDR1 is SNHLY and CDR2 is FYNNEI. J gave up 4 bases and V 4 bases, and 4 bases lay outside the gene matches. The CDR3 is 14 residues long. Written as DNA, the CDR3 is TGTGCCAGCAGTGCCCAGACAGGGAATCAGCCCCAGCATTTT. This sequence encodes CASSAQTGNQPQHF.

The genes are TRBV2 and TRBJ1-2; the D gene is possibly TRBD1 (5 bases). Germline lookup yields CDR1 SNHLY and CDR2 FYNNEI. V lost 2 bases and J 8 bases, leaving 18 bases between the germline ends. There are 15 residues in the CDR3. CDR3 protein: CASSEMGIREWGYTF. CDR3 coding DNA: TGTGCCAGCAGTGAAATGGGGATCAGGGAATGGGGCTACACCTTC.

This clone was counted a few times. The chain carries TRBV7-2 and TRBJ1-5; D is uncertain. Deletions cut 3 bases from V and 6 bases from J, with 9 bases between. Germline values: CDR1 SGHTA, CDR2 FQGNSA. This CDR3 has 13 amino acids. In nucleotides, the CDR3 is TGTGCCAGCAGCTTCAAGCGAGGTCAGCCCCAGCATTTT. Its translation is CASSFKRGQPQHF.

V is TRBV5-1 and J is TRBJ2-2, with D possibly TRBD2 on 5 matching bases. Germline lookup yields CDR1 SGHRS and CDR2 YFSETQ. The CDR3 consists of 14 residues. The V end was cut by 1 base, the J end by 6 bases, with 10 bases between. The CDR3 spells CASSLTRAAGELFF. CDR3 in DNA: TGCGCCAGCAGCTTGACGCGGGCGGCCGGGGAGCTGTTTTTT.